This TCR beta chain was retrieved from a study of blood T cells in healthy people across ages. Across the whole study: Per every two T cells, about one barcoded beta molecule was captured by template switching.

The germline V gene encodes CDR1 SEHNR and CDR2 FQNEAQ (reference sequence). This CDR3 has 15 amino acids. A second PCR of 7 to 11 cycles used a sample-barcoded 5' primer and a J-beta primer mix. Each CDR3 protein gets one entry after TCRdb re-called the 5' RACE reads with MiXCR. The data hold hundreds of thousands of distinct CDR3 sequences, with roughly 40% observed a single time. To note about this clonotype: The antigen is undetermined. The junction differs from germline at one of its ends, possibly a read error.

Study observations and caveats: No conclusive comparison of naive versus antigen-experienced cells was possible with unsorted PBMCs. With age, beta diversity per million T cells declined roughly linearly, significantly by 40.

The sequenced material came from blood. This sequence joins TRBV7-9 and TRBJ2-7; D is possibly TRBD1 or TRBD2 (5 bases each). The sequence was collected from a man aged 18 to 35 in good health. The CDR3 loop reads CASGGSGQGVYERYF. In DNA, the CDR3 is TGTGCCAGCGGAGGCTCGGGCCAGGGTGTGTACGAGCGGTACTTC.